This is a list of T cell receptor beta chains from one sample in a study of blood T cell repertoires in COVID-19. Here immunoSEQ multiplex PCR was the method, and the copy in TCRdb shows in-frame clones only, minus some. The data show hundreds of thousands of clones, about 85% seen once. Specimen: PBMCs or T cells enriched from blood (not recorded which). These receptors were obtained from a man aged 35-49 years who had recovered from COVID-19. Both conserved end residues are part of each CDR3. D genes are given only for firm matches. The size field is filled for only some rows; it gives once, few, many or a size class.

D gene | J gene | V gene | clone size | CDR3 protein | CDR3 DNA
TRBD2 | TRBJ2-2 | TRBV7-2 | . | CASRTGLAGLYTGELFF | TGTGCCAGCAGAACGGGACTAGCGGGACTGTACACCGGGGAGCTGTTTTTT
. | TRBJ1-6 | TRBV4-2 | once | CASRLREFTHSPLHF | TGTGCCAGCAGATTAAGGGAGTTTACGCATTCACCCCTCCACTTT
. | TRBJ2-7 | TRBV3-1/TRBV3-2 | . | CASSQDGRSEQYF | TGTGCCAGCAGCCAAGACGGGAGATCCGAGCAGTACTTC
TRBD1 | TRBJ2-7 | TRBV18 | . | CASSPRQGGPYEQYF | TGTGCCAGCTCACCTCGACAGGGGGGTCCCTACGAGCAGTACTTC
. | TRBJ1-5 | TRBV7-8 | . | CASSLVGWRGGQPQHF | TGTGCCAGCAGCTTAGTCGGTTGGCGGGGAGGGCAGCCCCAGCATTTT
TRBD1 | TRBJ1-2 | TRBV2 | . | CASSRDRGSYGYTF | TGTGCCAGCAGCAGGGACAGGGGGTCCTATGGCTACACCTTC
. | TRBJ2-5 | TRBV5-4 | . | CASSLDRVSVETQYF | TGTGCCAGCAGCTTGGATCGGGTTAGCGTGGAGACCCAGTACTTC
. | TRBJ2-7 | TRBV19 | once | CASSQIQGGTSHEQYF | TGTGCCAGTAGTCAAATCCAGGGGGGAACCAGCCACGAGCAGTACTTC
TRBD2 | TRBJ2-3 | TRBV27 | few | CASRGLAVGTDTQYF | TGTGCCAGCAGGGGACTAGCCGTCGGCACAGATACGCAGTATTTT
. | TRBJ1-5 | TRBV6-2/TRBV6-3 | . | CASSYSTSNQPQHF | TGTGCCAGCAGTTACTCCACTTCCAATCAGCCCCAGCATTTT
TRBD1 | TRBJ1-1 | TRBV28 | . | CASSSDRGELNTEAFF | TGTGCCAGCAGTTCGGACAGGGGAGAATTGAACACTGAAGCTTTCTTT
TRBD1 | TRBJ1-2 | TRBV4-3 | . | CASSQTRDRASYGYTF | TGCGCCAGCAGCCAAACCCGGGACAGGGCCTCTTATGGCTACACCTTC
. | TRBJ1-3 | TRBV7-2 | few | CASSLEAGRGNTIYF | TGTGCCAGCAGCTTAGAGGCGGGGAGGGGAAACACCATATATTTT
TRBD1 | TRBJ1-5 | TRBV28 | . | CASSSSRGLGGNQPQHF | TGTGCCAGCAGTTCCTCCAGGGGGCTAGGAGGCAATCAGCCCCAGCATTTT
. | TRBJ2-1 | TRBV7-6 | . | CASSLGRGPYNEQFF | TGTGCCAGCAGCTTAGGTCGCGGTCCCTACAATGAGCAGTTCTTC
. | TRBJ1-5 | TRBV5-6 | . | CASSLGPSGGEDQPQHF | TGTGCCAGCAGCTTGGGCCCCTCTGGAGGGGAGGATCAGCCCCAGCATTTT
. | TRBJ1-2 | TRBV29-1 | . | CSVDPGEGGYTF | TGCAGCGTTGATCCCGGGGAGGGTGGCTACACCTTC
. | TRBJ1-4 | TRBV27 | . | CASSLGGLRGEKLFF | TGTGCCAGCAGTTTAGGGGGGTTACGTGGAGAAAAACTGTTTTTT
TRBD2 | TRBJ2-5 | TRBV11-1 | . | CASSSTVRTSAETQYF | TGTGCCAGCAGTAGCACCGTGAGGACTAGCGCGGAGACCCAGTACTTC
. | TRBJ2-1 | TRBV13 | . | CASSHSGISYNEQFF | TGTGCCAGCAGCCACTCCGGGATAAGCTACAATGAGCAGTTCTTC
TRBD1 | TRBJ1-6 | TRBV27 | once | CASAPNRGGNSPLHF | TGTGCCAGCGCCCCCAACAGGGGCGGGAATTCACCCCTCCACTTT
. | TRBJ1-1 | TRBV5-1 | . | CASRSEEGSAEAFF | TGCGCCAGCAGATCAGAGGAGGGAAGCGCTGAAGCTTTCTTT
TRBD1 | TRBJ1-6 | TRBV14 | few | CASSPGQRNSPLHF | TGTGCCAGCAGCCCGGGACAGAGGAATTCACCCCTCCACTTT
. | TRBJ2-7 | TRBV6-1 | . | CASSDGGGTGDEQYF | TGTGCCAGCAGTGATGGGGGAGGGACAGGAGACGAGCAGTACTTC
TRBD2 | TRBJ2-1 | TRBV7-2 | once | CASSSPTSDPYNEQFF | TGTGCCAGCAGCTCCCCTACTAGCGACCCCTACAATGAGCAGTTCTTC
TRBD2 | TRBJ2-7 | TRBV27 | . | CASSFSGVSSYEQYF | TGTGCCAGCAGTTTCAGCGGGGTGAGCTCCTACGAGCAGTACTTC
. | TRBJ2-6 | TRBV5-1 | . | CASSLEGSGANVLTF | TGCGCCAGCAGCTTGGAGGGGTCTGGGGCCAACGTCCTGACTTTC
TRBD1 | TRBJ2-7 | TRBV15 | . | CATSGGTGGGYEQYF | TGTGCCACCAGCGGGGGGACAGGGGGTGGCTACGAGCAGTACTTC
TRBD1 | TRBJ2-7 | TRBV5-4 | . | CASSADTGAYEQYF | TGTGCCAGCAGCGCCGACACAGGGGCCTACGAGCAGTACTTC
. | TRBJ2-2 | TRBV7-2 | . | CASSLEYLTGELFF | TGTGCCAGCAGCTTGGAGTACCTCACCGGGGAGCTGTTTTTT
TRBD2 | TRBJ2-7 | TRBV6-2/TRBV6-3 | many | CASSYTSGSYEQYF | TGTGCCAGCAGTTACACTAGCGGGAGTTACGAGCAGTACTTC
. | TRBJ2-7 | TRBV9 | . | CASSPRLRGAVENEQYF | TGTGCCAGCAGCCCAAGACTACGGGGGGCCGTGGAAAACGAGCAGTACTTC
TRBD1 | TRBJ1-3 | TRBV5-5 | . | CASSGSSQGARNTIYF | TGTGCCAGCAGCGGAAGTTCACAGGGGGCTAGAAACACCATATATTTT
TRBD1 | TRBJ2-7 | TRBV3-1/TRBV3-2 | once | CASSPGRGSYEQYF | TGTGCCAGCAGCCCAGGCAGGGGGAGCTACGAGCAGTACTTC
. | TRBJ2-7 | TRBV29-1 | . | CSVARTLASYEQYF | TGCAGCGTAGCCCGGACACTAGCTTCGTACGAGCAGTACTTC
. | TRBJ1-2 | TRBV28 | . | CASNRGAGGYTF | TGTGCCAGCAATCGGGGGGCGGGAGGCTACACCTTC
TRBD1 | TRBJ1-3 | TRBV7-2 | . | CASSLFGTGAGNTIYF | TGTGCCAGCAGCTTATTTGGGACAGGGGCCGGAAACACCATATATTTT
. | TRBJ1-1 | TRBV7-2 | . | CASSLLGAANTEAFF | TGTGCCAGCAGCTTATTGGGGGCTGCGAACACTGAAGCTTTCTTT
TRBD2 | TRBJ2-7 | TRBV10-3 | . | CAISESKREGPGEQYF | TGTGCCATCAGTGAGTCGAAGCGGGAGGGCCCCGGGGAGCAGTACTTC
TRBD2 | TRBJ2-2 | TRBV27 | . | CASSFRGGTGELFF | TGTGCCAGCAGTTTCCGCGGGGGTACCGGGGAGCTGTTTTTT
. | TRBJ1-3 | TRBV5-8 | . | CASSLAWVGSGNTIYF | TGTGCCAGCAGCCTAGCGTGGGTAGGCTCTGGAAACACCATATATTTT